These 28 T cell receptor beta chains were sequenced from one sample in a study of T cell responses to AZD1222 COVID-19 vaccine. The method was immunoSEQ multiplex PCR; TCRdb's version includes in-frame clones alone and lacks a portion of them. The sample includes 100,000 to 150,000 clones, about 87% seen only once; the top ten take about 10%. Material: peripheral blood, obtained on day 0 of AZD1222 vaccination. The receptors were gathered from an adult in good health.

V is TRBV24-1 and J is TRBJ2-4; 10 positions match TRBD2. Germline V gene data show CDR1 as KGHDR and CDR2 as SFDVKD. The length of the CDR3 is 20 residues. The J segment lost 0 bases and the V segment lost 0 bases, leaving 10 bases of the junction unmatched. CDR3 loop: CATSDLASGGRDIAKNIQYF. Here the CDR3 DNA reads TGTGCCACCAGTGATTTGGCTAGCGGGGGACGGGACATAGCCAAAAACATTCAGTACTTC.

This chain uses TRBV19 with TRBJ1-5; no definite D call. The CDR3 spans 15 residues. Deletions cut 0 bases from V and 11 bases from J, with 17 bases between. Germline assignment: CDR1 LNHDA and CDR2 SQIVND (reference sequence). The CDR3 DNA reads TGTGCCAGTAGTATAGATGGAGCCGGCTTGAGGTCCCAGCATTTT. Protein: CASSIDGAGLRSQHF.

The chain is built from TRBV3-1 (or the pseudogene TRBV3-2) and TRBJ2-3, with TRBD2 matching 15 bases. Trimming removed 2 bases from V and 1 base from J; junction bases left unmatched: 1. CDR3 length: 17 residues. Germline V lookup: CDR1 LGHDT, CDR2 YNNKEL (reference sequence). The CDR3 reads CASSQRTSGGGTDTQYF. In DNA, the CDR3 is TGTGCCAGCAGCCAAAGGACTAGCGGGGGGGGCACAGATACGCAGTATTTT.

This chain joins TRBV6-2 or TRBV6-3 and TRBJ1-1; no clear D gene. This CDR3 region has 11 residues. V was pared by 2 bases and J by 7 bases, with 5 bases between. CDR1 MNHEY and CDR2 SVGEGT come from the germline V gene. CDR3 loop: CASSYAGEAFF. The CDR3 nucleotides are TGTGCCAGCAGTTACGCGGGTGAAGCTTTCTTT.

The rearrangement joins TRBV7-9 to TRBJ1-1, with D unclear. Deletions cut 4 bases from V and 12 bases from J, with 18 bases between. Germline-derived CDR1 and CDR2 are SEHNR and FQNEAQ (reference sequence). The CDR3 is 13 amino acids. CDR3 DNA: TGTGCCAGCAGCTCGATCCGGGTTATGGGGACTTTCTTT. Translation: CASSSIRVMGTFF.

The chain joins TRBV7-2 to TRBJ2-7; 9 bases are a match to TRBD2. The CDR3 has 15 residues. CDR1 SGHTA and CDR2 FQGNSA come from the germline V gene. V gave up 1 base and J gave up 4 bases; unmatched junction bases: 5. CDR3 sequence reads: CASSLVAGGRYEQYF. The CDR3 DNA reads TGTGCCAGCAGCTTAGTGGCGGGAGGGCGGTACGAGCAGTACTTC.

The chain carries TRBV5-1 and TRBJ2-3; possible D gene TRBD1, 5 bases. Germline loops: CDR1 SGHRS, CDR2 YFSETQ. The CDR3 totals 14 residues. Trimming cost V 4 bases and J 2 bases, with 11 bases left between them. The CDR3 DNA follows: TGCGCCAGCAGCCCCGACAGCAACACAGATACGCAGTATTTT. It codes for CASSPDSNTDTQYF.

V gene TRBV28 combines with J gene TRBJ2-7; D gene unclear. Germline CDR1 MDHEN, CDR2 SYDVKM. This CDR3 has 14 residues. Between the trimmed V and J ends, which lost 1 base and 2 bases, there was a span of 9 bases. The CDR3 loop reads CASSLLNKPYEQYF. The CDR3 DNA reads as TGTGCCAGCAGTTTATTAAACAAGCCCTACGAGCAGTACTTC.

This chain uses TRBV12-3 or TRBV12-4 with TRBJ1-1; no definite D call. V shed 11 bases and J shed 7 bases, with 11 bases lying between them. This CDR3 contains 10 residues. This CDR3 is CASGWNEAFF. CDR3 in DNA: TGTGCCTCGGGGTGGAATGAAGCTTTCTTT.

The V call is TRBV10-3, the J call TRBJ1-6, with D possibly matching TRBD1 (5 bases). The germline CDR1 and CDR2 sequences are ENHRY and SYGVKD. V lost 0 bases to trimming and J lost 7 bases, with 10 bases between them. The CDR3 is 15 amino acids. CDR3 sequence: CAISESGRENSPLHF. CDR3 coding DNA: TGTGCCATCAGTGAGTCGGGCAGGGAGAATTCACCCCTCCACTTT.

The J gene is TRBJ1-5, the V gene TRBV7-9; 8 nucleotides agree with TRBD1. Trimming at V came to 1 base and at J to 1 base, leaving 0 bases not matched to a gene. The CDR3 covers 15 residues. The germline V gene encodes CDR1 SEHNR and CDR2 FQNEAQ (reference sequence). CDR3 in DNA: TGTGCCAGCAGCTTAGGGGACAGGAGCAATCAGCCCCAGCATTTT. Protein: CASSLGDRSNQPQHF.

The chain combines TRBV28 with TRBJ1-2; 7 nucleotides line up with TRBD1. The J segment lost 5 bases and the V segment lost 6 bases, leaving 9 bases of the junction unmatched. The germline CDR1 and CDR2 sequences are MDHEN and SYDVKM. The CDR3 is 14 residues long. For the CDR3, the DNA is TGTGCCAGCAGCCCGACAGGGATTTTTTATGGCTACACCTTC. It specifies CASSPTGIFYGYTF.

This clone was picked up a small number of times. The V call is TRBV3-1 (or the pseudogene TRBV3-2), the J call TRBJ2-5; perhaps D is TRBD1 or TRBD2 (5 bases each). The CDR3 is 14 residues long. Germline CDR1 and CDR2: LGHDT and YNNKEL (reference sequence). V lost 4 bases to trimming and J lost 0 bases, with 9 bases between them. CDR3 coding DNA: TGTGCCAGCAGCCCCGGGGCCGACCAAGAGACCCAGTACTTC. Residues: CASSPGADQETQYF.

Comment on this clone: Other DNA sequences in this specimen translate into the identical CDR3. J is TRBJ1-3 and V is TRBV30; D gene ambiguous. The germline V gene encodes CDR1 GTSNPN and CDR2 SVGIG (reference sequence). The CDR3 spans 14 residues. With 0 bases removed from V and 0 bases from J, the gap between germline ends came to 6 bases. This chain's CDR3 is CAWSVTSSGNTIYF. For the CDR3, the DNA is TGTGCCTGGAGTGTCACGAGCTCTGGAAACACCATATATTTT. Together with reference TRBV30 and TRBJ1-3, the CDR3 gives the full variable domain: SQTIHQWPATLVQPVGSPLSLECTVEGTSNPNLYWYRQAAGRGLQLLFYSVGIGQISSEVPQNLSASRPQDRQFILSSKKLLLSDSGFYLCAWSVTSSGNTIYFGEGSWLTVV.

This chain links TRBV4-1 with TRBJ1-5; possible D gene TRBD1, 6 bases. Germline V gene lookup returns CDR1 MGHRA and CDR2 YSYEKL. The CDR3 totals 16 residues. The germline V and J ends were trimmed by 3 bases and 7 bases, with 19 bases remaining between them. The CDR3, as DNA: TGCGCCAGCAGCCAGGATACCTCCGGGGGCTGGCAGCCCCAGCATTTT. Translation gives CASSQDTSGGWQPQHF.

This clone has just a few counts. The chain has TRBV27 and TRBJ1-2; TRBD1 aligns across 9 bases. The CDR3 sequence is 15 residues long. The V gene's germline CDR1 is MNHEY and CDR2 SMNVEV (reference sequence). Trimming cost V 6 bases and J 4 bases; bases outside gene matches: 9. CDR3 in amino acids: CASSAAGTGSYGYTF. CDR3 coding DNA: TGTGCCAGCAGCGCCGCCGGGACAGGGTCCTATGGCTACACCTTC.

The chain combines TRBV7-9 with TRBJ1-2, with D uncertain. Germline V gene sequence: CDR1 SEHNR, CDR2 FQNEAQ (reference sequence). Trimming took 3 bases from V and 4 from J, leaving 6 bases between them. The CDR3 sequence is 12 residues long. This CDR3 is CASSFSSYGYTF. In DNA form, the CDR3 reads TGTGCCAGCAGCTTCAGCTCCTATGGCTACACCTTC.

This clone showed up just once. J is TRBJ2-7 and V is TRBV19; 7 positions agree with TRBD1. This CDR3 region has 18 residues. CDR1 is LNHDA, CDR2 SQIVND, per germline (reference sequence). Trimming removed 4 bases from V and 5 bases from J; junction bases left unmatched: 20. The CDR3 coding sequence is TGTGCCAGTAGTACCGGACCCCGACAGGGCAGAGTCGTCAACGAGCAGTACTTC. This translates into CASSTGPRQGRVVNEQYF. The full variable domain, in which reference TRBV19 and TRBJ2-7 provide the parts outside the CDR3, is DGGITQSPKYLFRKEGQNVTLSCEQNLNHDAMYWYRQDPGQGLRLIYYSQIVNDFQKGDIAEGYSVSREKKESFPLTVTSAQKNPTAFYLCASSTGPRQGRVVNEQYFGPGTRLTVT.

The rearrangement joins TRBV3-1 (or the pseudogene TRBV3-2) to TRBJ1-2, with 9 bases that match TRBD1. CDR1 is LGHDT, CDR2 YNNKEL, per germline (reference sequence). This CDR3 spans 15 amino acids. Trimming cost V 4 bases and J 5 bases; bases outside gene matches: 8. The CDR3 here is CASSPGTGNGYGYTF. CDR3 nucleotides: TGTGCCAGCAGCCCGGGGACAGGGAATGGGTATGGCTACACCTTC.

The chain has TRBV4-1 and TRBJ1-1; D not certain. The CDR3 runs 13 residues. With 0 bases removed from V and 7 bases from J, the gap between germline ends came to 9 bases. Per germline, CDR1 MGHRA and CDR2 YSYEKL. This CDR3 reads CASSQDTGFEAFF. CDR3 coding DNA: TGCGCCAGCAGCCAAGATACGGGATTTGAAGCTTTCTTT.

J is TRBJ1-2 and V is TRBV5-1, with D tentatively TRBD1 (6 bases). The germline V gene encodes CDR1 SGHRS and CDR2 YFSETQ. This CDR3 spans 14 amino acids. Deletions cut 1 base from V and 6 bases from J, with 13 bases between. The chain's CDR3 is CASSLSQGKNGYTF. CDR3 nucleotide sequence: TGCGCCAGCAGCTTGTCACAGGGAAAGAATGGCTACACCTTC.

The rearrangement links TRBV4-1 to TRBJ1-2, with D hard to call. The CDR3 is 13 amino acids. Germline V gene lookup returns CDR1 MGHRA and CDR2 YSYEKL. V lost 1 base and J 6 bases, leaving 9 bases between the germline ends. The CDR3 DNA reads as TGCGCCAGCAGCCAAGGAGGAGCGGATGGCTACACCTTC. Residues: CASSQGGADGYTF.

The chain combines TRBV15 with TRBJ2-1; 11 bases map to TRBD1. V was pared by 4 bases and J by 8 bases, with 7 bases of the junction left unmatched. The CDR3 is made up of 15 amino acids. Germline CDR1 is LNHNV and CDR2 is YYDKDF (reference sequence). CDR3 sequence: CATSKGQGASDEQFF. CDR3 sequence (DNA): TGTGCCACCAGCAAAGGACAGGGGGCTAGCGATGAGCAGTTCTTC.

The chain has TRBV30 and TRBJ1-1; D may be TRBD1 (6 bases). The germline V gene encodes CDR1 GTSNPN and CDR2 SVGIG (reference sequence). CDR3 length: 13 amino acids. The V end was cut by 0 bases, the J end by 4 bases, with 9 bases between. The CDR3 loop reads CAWSVSGATEAFF. The CDR3 DNA follows: TGTGCCTGGAGTGTATCGGGGGCCACTGAAGCTTTCTTT.

The gene calls are TRBV7-9 and TRBJ2-7; the match to TRBD1 covers 9 bases. The CDR3 has 16 amino acids. V shed 5 bases and J 4 bases; nucleotides not matched to a gene: 12. Germline values: CDR1 SEHNR, CDR2 FQNEAQ (reference sequence). CDR3 residues: CASSGTGTGLPYEQYF. The CDR3 nucleotides read TGTGCCAGCAGCGGAACCGGGACAGGGTTGCCTTACGAGCAGTACTTC.

CDR3 coding DNA: TGTGCCTGGAGTGTGGATCTCAGGGGGGATGGCTACACCTTC. It is translated as CAWSVDLRGDGYTF. The chain uses TRBV30 and TRBJ1-2; TRBD1 aligns across 7 bases. The ends lost 0 bases at V and 6 bases at J; junction bases unmatched: 7. This CDR3 comprises 14 residues. Germline CDR1 reads GTSNPN; CDR2 reads SVGIG (reference sequence). Variable domain in full (rest from reference TRBV30 and TRBJ1-2): SQTIHQWPATLVQPVGSPLSLECTVEGTSNPNLYWYRQAAGRGLQLLFYSVGIGQISSEVPQNLSASRPQDRQFILSSKKLLLSDSGFYLCAWSVDLRGDGYTFGSGTRLTVV.

The rearrangement joins TRBV4-1 to TRBJ2-3; 14 nucleotides match TRBD2. Germline-derived CDR1 and CDR2 are MGHRA and YSYEKL. This CDR3 is 18 amino acids long. Trimming cost V 1 base and J 0 bases; bases outside gene matches: 3. The DNA of the CDR3 is TGCGCCAGCAGCCAAGGACTAGCGGGGGGGCGCAGCACAGATACGCAGTATTTT. Protein product: CASSQGLAGGRSTDTQYF.

This chain uses TRBV27 with TRBJ2-7; 9 bases align to TRBD2. V trimming: 0 bases; J trimming: 3 bases; junction bases outside the gene matches: 9. This CDR3 region has 17 residues. Germline lookup yields CDR1 MNHEY and CDR2 SMNVEV (reference sequence). The CDR3 nucleotides read TGTGCCAGCAGTTTATCGATCGCTAGCGGGATTGTCTACGAGCAGTACTTC. It encodes CASSLSIASGIVYEQYF.